This is a list of T cell receptor beta chains from one sample in a study of blood T cells in healthy people across ages. MiXCR was run by TCRdb on the 5' RACE reads, yielding one entry per CDR3 protein. The top ten clones hold roughly 2.1% of a sample with over 1,500,000 distinct CDR3 sequences, around half of them seen once. The sample taken for sequencing was blood. The receptor set was obtained from a woman in her 40s in good health. Both conserved end residues are part of each CDR3. A D gene is named only where the DNA matches it firmly. The size entry is marked missing in some rows and otherwise reads once, few, many or a size class.

>19|TRBV9|TRBJ2-2|few|TRBD1
TGTGCCAGCAGCGTAAAGTCCGGCCATGGGGACAGGGGAGCCGGGGAGCTGTTTTTT
CASSVKSGHGDRGAGELFF
>17|TRBV11-2|TRBJ2-7|.|.
TGTGCCAGCAGTCCCGGGCCCTTTCCAGCGGACTCCTACGAGCAGTACTTC
CASSPGPFPADSYEQYF
>11|TRBV4-3|TRBJ2-1|many|.
TGTGCCAGCAGCCAAGACGGCGAGCAGTTCTTC
CASSQDGEQFF
>17|TRBV2|TRBJ2-5|.|.
TGTGCCAGCAGTGAGCACTATCGCCAAGCCCCTCGGGAGACCCAGTACTTC
CASSEHYRQAPRETQYF
>14|TRBV9|TRBJ2-1|.|TRBD2
TGTGCCAGCAGCGTTCGTCTAGCGGGCGATGAGCAGTTCTTC
CASSVRLAGDEQFF
>16|TRBV4-1|TRBJ1-2|.|.
TGCGCCAGCAGCCCTCCCCCGACGGGACAAAACTATGGCTACACCTTC
CASSPPPTGQNYGYTF
>16|TRBV9|TRBJ2-3|few|TRBD2
TGTGCCAGCAGCGAACTAGCGGGGGCGAGCACAGATACGCAGTATTTT
CASSELAGASTDTQYF
>13|TRBV28|TRBJ2-7|.|.
TGTGCCAGCAGTGGCGGGCATTACTACGAGCAGTACTTC
CASSGGHYYEQYF
>17|TRBV7-2|TRBJ1-5|.|.
TGTGCCAGCGGCTTAGGGGTACAGGCCCGGGCTAATCAGCCCCAGCATTTT
CASGLGVQARANQPQHF
>12|TRBV29-1|TRBJ2-7|many|TRBD1
TGCAGCGCAGGGACAGGGGGCTACGAGCAGTACTTC
CSAGTGGYEQYF
>16|TRBV7-8|TRBJ1-4|.|TRBD1
TGTGCCAGCAGCCTCGGGACAGGGGGCTTTAATGAAAAACTGTTTTTT
CASSLGTGGFNEKLFF
>15|TRBV18|TRBJ2-5|few|TRBD2
TGTGCCAGCTCACCAGGGAGGGAATACCAAGAGACCCAGTACTTC
CASSPGREYQETQYF
>15|TRBV6-5|TRBJ1-1|.|.
TGTGCCAGCAGTCTTCCCCAGGGTCGGAGCACTGAAGCTTTCTTT
CASSLPQGRSTEAFF
>10|TRBV4-3|TRBJ2-1|.|.
TGCGGACGAGGGGTAAATGAGCAGTTCTTC
CGRGVNEQFF
>14|TRBV20-1|TRBJ2-1|.|TRBD1
TGCAGTTCCTCCGACAGGGGGCGCGGCAATGAGCAGTTCTTC
CSSSDRGRGNEQFF
>11|TRBV10-2|TRBJ2-1|.|.
TGCGCCAGCCGGGTTATAAATGAGCAGTTCTTC
CASRVINEQFF
>13|TRBV12-5|TRBJ2-3|.|.
TGTGCTAGTGCTGGGGCAGGGTCTGGTACGCAGTATTTT
CASAGAGSGTQYF
>14|TRBV29-1|TRBJ1-4|.|.
TGCAGCGTGCGGGCGCGAGCAACTAATGAAAAACTGTTTTTT
CSVRARATNEKLFF